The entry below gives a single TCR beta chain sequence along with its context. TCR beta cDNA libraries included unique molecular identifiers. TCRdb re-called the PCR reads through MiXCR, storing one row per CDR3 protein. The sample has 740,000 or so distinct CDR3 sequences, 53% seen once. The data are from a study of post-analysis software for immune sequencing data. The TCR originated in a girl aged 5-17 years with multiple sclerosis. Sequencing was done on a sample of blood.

In DNA form, the CDR3 reads TGTGCCAGCAGCTTAGGAAGGGGTATGGCTGGAGAGACCCAGTACTTC. Its protein is CASSLGRGMAGETQYF. The rearrangement joins TRBV7-3 to TRBJ2-5, with D perhaps TRBD1 (5 bases). Trimming shortened V by 2 bases and J by 4 bases, and 17 bases separated the two germline ends. Germline V gene lookup returns CDR1 SGHTA and CDR2 FQGTGA. The length of the CDR3 is 16 residues.